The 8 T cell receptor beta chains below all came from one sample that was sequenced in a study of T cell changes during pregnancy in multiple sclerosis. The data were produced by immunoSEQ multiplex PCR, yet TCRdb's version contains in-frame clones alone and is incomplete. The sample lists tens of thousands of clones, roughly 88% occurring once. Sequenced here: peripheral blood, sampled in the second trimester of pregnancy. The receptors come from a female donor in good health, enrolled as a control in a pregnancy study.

Here the CDR3 DNA reads TGTGCCAGCAGCTCACAGGGGTACGAGCAGTACTTC. Translation gives CASSSQGYEQYF. The chain uses TRBV11-1 and TRBJ2-7; the match to TRBD1 covers 7 bases. CDR1 and CDR2 (germline): SGHAT, FQDESV (reference sequence). The CDR3 contains 12 residues. V trimming: 4 bases; J trimming: 4 bases; junction bases outside the gene matches: 1.

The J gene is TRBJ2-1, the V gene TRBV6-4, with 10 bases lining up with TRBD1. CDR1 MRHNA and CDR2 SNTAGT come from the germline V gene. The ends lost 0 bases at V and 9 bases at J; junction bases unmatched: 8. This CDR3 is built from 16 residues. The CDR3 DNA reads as TGTGCCAGCAGTGACTCGGGGACAGGGGAGGTTGGTGAGCAGTTCTTC. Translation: CASSDSGTGEVGEQFF.

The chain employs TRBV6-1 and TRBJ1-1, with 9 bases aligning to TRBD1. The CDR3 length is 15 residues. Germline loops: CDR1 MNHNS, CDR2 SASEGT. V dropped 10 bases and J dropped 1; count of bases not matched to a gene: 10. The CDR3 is CATADRGSGNTEAFF. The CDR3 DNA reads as TGTGCCACCGCAGACAGGGGGTCAGGGAACACTGAAGCTTTCTTT.

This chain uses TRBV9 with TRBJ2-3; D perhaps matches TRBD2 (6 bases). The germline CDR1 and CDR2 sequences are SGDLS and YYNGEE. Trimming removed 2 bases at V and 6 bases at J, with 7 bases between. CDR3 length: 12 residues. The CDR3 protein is CASSVRGDTQYF. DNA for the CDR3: TGTGCCAGCAGCGTCCGGGGGGATACGCAGTATTTT.

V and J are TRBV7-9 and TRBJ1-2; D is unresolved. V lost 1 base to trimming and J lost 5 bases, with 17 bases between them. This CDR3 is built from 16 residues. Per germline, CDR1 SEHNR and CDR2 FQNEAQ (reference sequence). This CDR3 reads CASSLVAGGLRYGYTF. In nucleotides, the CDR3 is TGTGCCAGCAGCTTAGTTGCCGGAGGGTTACGGTATGGCTACACCTTC. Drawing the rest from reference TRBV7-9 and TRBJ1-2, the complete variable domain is DTGVSQNPRHKITKRGQNVTFRCDPISEHNRLYWYRQTLGQGPEFLTYFQNEAQLEKSRLLSDRFSAERPKGSFSTLEIQRTEQGDSAMYLCASSLVAGGLRYGYTFGSGTRLTVV.

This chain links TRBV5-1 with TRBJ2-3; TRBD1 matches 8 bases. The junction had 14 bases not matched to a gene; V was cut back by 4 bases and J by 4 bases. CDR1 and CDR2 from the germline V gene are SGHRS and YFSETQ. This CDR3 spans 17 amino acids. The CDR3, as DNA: TGCGCCAGCAGCCTTACGCCAGGGGGCGGAACGGCAGATACGCAGTATTTT. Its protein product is CASSLTPGGGTADTQYF.

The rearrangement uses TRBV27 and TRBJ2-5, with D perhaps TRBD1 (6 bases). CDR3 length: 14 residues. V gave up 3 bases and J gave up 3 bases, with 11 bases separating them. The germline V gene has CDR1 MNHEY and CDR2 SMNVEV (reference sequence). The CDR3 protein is CASSFFDRKETQYF. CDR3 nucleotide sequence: TGTGCCAGCAGTTTCTTCGACAGGAAAGAGACCCAGTACTTC.

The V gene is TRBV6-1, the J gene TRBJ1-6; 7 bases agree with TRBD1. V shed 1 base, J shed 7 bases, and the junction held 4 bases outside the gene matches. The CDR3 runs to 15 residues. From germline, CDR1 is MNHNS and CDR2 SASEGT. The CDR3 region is CASSEGQGGNSPLHF. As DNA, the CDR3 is TGTGCCAGCAGTGAAGGGCAGGGGGGAAATTCACCCCTCCACTTT.